This note documents a single T cell receptor (beta chain) sequence. Primers: 60 Vbeta forward and 13 Jbeta reverse. TCRdb keeps only in-frame clones here, not all; method: immunoSEQ multiplex PCR. The table shows 270,000 or so clones, with 75% to 90% occurring only once. The sample belongs to a study of cytomegalovirus exposure and HLA in healthy donors. V was clipped by 2 bases and J by 6 bases; unmatched bases: 3. Germline assignment: CDR1 SGHTA and CDR2 FQGNSA. CDR3 size: 14 residues. The receptor was derived from a middle-aged man in good health and CMV-seropositive. The sequenced sample consisted of PBMCs. The chain links TRBV7-2 to TRBJ2-3; 9 bases match TRBD1. The CDR3, as DNA: TGTGCCAGCAGCTTACACAGGGGGCCGGATACGCAGTATTTT. It is translated as CASSLHRGPDTQYF.